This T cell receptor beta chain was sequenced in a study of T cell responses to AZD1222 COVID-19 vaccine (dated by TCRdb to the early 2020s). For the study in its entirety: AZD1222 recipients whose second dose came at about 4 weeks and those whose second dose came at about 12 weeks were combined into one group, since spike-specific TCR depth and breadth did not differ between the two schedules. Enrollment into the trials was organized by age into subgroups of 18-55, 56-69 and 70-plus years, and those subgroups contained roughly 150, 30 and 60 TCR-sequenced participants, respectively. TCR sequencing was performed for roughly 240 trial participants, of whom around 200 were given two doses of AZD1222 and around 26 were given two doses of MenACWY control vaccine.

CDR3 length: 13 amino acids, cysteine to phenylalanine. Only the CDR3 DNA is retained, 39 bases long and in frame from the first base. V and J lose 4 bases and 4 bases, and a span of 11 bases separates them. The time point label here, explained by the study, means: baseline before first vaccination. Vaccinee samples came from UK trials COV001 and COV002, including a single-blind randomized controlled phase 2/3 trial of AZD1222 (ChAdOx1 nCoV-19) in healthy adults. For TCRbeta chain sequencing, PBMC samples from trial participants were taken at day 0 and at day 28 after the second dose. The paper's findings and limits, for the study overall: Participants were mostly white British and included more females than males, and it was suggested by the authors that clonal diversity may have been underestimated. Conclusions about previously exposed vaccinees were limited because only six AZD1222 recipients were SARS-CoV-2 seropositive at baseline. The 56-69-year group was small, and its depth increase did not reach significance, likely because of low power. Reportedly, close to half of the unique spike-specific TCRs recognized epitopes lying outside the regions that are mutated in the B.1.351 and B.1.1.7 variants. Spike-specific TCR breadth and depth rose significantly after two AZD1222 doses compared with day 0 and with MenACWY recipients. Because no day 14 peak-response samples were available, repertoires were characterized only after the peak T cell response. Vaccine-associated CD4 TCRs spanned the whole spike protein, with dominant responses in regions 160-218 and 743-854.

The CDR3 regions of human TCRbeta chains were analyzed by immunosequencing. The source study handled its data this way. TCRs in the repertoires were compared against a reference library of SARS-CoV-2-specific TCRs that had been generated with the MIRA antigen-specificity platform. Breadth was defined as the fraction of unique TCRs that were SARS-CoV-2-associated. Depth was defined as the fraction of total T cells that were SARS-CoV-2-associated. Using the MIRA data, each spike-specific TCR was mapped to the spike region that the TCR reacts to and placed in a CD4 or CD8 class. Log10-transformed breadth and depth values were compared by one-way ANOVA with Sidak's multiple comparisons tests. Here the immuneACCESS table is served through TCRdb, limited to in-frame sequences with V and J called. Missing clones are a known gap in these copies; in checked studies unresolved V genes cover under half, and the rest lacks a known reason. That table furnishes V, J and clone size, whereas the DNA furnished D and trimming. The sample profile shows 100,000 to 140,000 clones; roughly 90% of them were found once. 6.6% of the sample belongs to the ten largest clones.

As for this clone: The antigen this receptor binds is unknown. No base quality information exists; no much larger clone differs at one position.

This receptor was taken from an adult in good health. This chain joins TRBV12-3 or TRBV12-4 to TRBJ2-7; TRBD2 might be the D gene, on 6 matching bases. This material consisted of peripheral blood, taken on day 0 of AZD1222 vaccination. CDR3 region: CASSWGLLYEQYF. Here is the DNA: TGTGCCAGCAGTTGGGGACTTCTATACGAGCAGTACTTC.